Listed here is a single T cell receptor delta chain. This sample stems from a study of gamma-delta T cells after stem cell transplantation. TCRdb applied CATT to the RT-PCR reads for clone calling. The data contain 1,100 or so delta-chain clones, approximately 37% of them singletons. The CDR3 loop spans 21 amino acids. Per the germline V gene, CDR1 is TSWWSYY and CDR2 is QGS. V gave up 3 bases and J gave up 2 bases; unmatched junction bases: 20. Source material: gamma-delta T cells. V and J are TRDV1 and TRDJ1, with 11 nucleotides matching TRDD3. The origin of this receptor is a human donor. It is not recorded whose cells these are; they may come from a transplant donor. CDR3 sequence: CALGDPAFLLMGDTETDKLIF. The CDR3 nucleotides read TGTGCTCTTGGGGACCCGGCCTTCCTACTTATGGGGGATACGGAGACCGATAAACTCATCTTT.